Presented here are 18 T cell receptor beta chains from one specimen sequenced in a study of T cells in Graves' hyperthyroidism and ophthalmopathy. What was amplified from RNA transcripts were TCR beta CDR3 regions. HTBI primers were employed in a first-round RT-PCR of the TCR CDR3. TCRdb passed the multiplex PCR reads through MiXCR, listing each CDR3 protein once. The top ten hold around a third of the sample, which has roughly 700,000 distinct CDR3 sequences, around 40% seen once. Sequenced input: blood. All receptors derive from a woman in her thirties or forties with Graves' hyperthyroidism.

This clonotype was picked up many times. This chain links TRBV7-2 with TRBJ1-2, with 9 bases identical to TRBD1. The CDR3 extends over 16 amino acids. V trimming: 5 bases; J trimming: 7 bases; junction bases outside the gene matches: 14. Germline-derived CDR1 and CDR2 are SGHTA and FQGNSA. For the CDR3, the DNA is TGTGCCAGCAGCATAATCCCGGGACAGGGCCCGGGTGGCTACACCTTC. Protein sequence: CASSIIPGQGPGGYTF.

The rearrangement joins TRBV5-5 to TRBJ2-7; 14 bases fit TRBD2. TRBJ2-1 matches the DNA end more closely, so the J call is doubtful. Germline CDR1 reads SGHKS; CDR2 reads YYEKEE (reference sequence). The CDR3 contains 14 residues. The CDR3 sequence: CASSFGTSGSEQFF. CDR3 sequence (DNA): TGTGCCAGCAGCTTCGGGACTAGCGGGAGCGAGCAGTTCTTC.

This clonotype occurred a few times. In DNA, the CDR3 is TGTGCCAGCAGCCAAGGGACCGAGAGCAATCAGCCCCAGCATTTT. Residues: CASSQGTESNQPQHF. The chain links TRBV4-2 to TRBJ1-5; D gene ambiguous. The CDR3 covers 15 residues. Trimming took 1 base from V and 1 from J, leaving 8 bases between them. CDR1 and CDR2 from the germline V gene are LGHNA and YNFKEQ.

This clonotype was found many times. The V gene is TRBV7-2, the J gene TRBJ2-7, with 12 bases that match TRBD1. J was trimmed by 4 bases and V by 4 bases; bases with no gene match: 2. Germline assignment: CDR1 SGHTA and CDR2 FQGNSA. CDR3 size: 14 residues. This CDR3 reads CASSWDRGPYEQYF. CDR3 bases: TGTGCCAGCAGCTGGGACAGGGGGCCGTACGAGCAGTACTTC.

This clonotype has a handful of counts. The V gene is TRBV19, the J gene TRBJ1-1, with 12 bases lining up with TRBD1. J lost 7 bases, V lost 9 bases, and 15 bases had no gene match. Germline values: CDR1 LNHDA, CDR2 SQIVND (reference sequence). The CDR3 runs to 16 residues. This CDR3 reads CASSLSRDRGRDEAFF. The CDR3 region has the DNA TGTGCCAGCAGTTTATCAAGGGACAGGGGGCGCGATGAAGCTTTCTTT.

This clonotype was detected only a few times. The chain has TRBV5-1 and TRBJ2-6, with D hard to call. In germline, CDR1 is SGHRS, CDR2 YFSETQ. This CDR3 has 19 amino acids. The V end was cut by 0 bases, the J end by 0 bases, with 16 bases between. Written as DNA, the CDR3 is TGCGCCAGCAGCTTGGGAGGCGGCCCTCCTGGCTCTGGGGCCAACGTCCTGACTTTC. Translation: CASSLGGGPPGSGANVLTF.

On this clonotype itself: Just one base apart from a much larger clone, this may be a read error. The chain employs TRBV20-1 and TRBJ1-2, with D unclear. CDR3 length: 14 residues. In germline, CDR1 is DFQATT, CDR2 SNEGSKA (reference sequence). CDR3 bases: TGCAGTGCTAGAGATCCTATAGGGAGATATGGCTCCACCTTC. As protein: CSARDPIGRYGSTF.

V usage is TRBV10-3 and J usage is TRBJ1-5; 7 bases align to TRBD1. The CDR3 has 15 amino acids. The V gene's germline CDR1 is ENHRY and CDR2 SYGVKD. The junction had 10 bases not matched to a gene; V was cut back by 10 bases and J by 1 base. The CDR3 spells CASKGRTGSNQPQHF. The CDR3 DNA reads TGTGCCAGCAAAGGACGGACAGGAAGCAATCAGCCCCAGCATTTT.

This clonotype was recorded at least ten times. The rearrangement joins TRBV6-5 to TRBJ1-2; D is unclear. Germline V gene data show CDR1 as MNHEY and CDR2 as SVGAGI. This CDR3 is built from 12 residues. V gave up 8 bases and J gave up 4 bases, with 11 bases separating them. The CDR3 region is CASGTRGYGYTF. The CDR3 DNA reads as TGTGCCAGCGGAACTCGGGGCTATGGCTACACCTTC.

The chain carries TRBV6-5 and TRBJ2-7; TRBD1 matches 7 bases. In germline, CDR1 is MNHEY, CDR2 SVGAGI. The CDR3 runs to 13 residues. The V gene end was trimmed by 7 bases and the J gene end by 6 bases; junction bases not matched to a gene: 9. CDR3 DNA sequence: TGTGCCAGCACCCCGACAGGGATGGGCGAGCAGTACTTC. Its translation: CASTPTGMGEQYF.

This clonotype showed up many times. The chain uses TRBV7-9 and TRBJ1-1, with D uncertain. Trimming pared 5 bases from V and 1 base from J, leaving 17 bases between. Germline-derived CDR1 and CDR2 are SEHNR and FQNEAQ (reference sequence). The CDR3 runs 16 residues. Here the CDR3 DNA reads TGTGCCAGCAGCCCAGCCAGTGGCACCTCGAACACTGAAGCTTTCTTT. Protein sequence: CASSPASGTSNTEAFF.

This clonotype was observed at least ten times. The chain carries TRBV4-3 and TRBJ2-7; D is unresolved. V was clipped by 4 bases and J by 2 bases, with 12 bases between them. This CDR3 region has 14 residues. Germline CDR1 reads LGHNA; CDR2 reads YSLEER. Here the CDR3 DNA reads TGCGCCAGCAGCCCAGGTATGGTGACCTACGAGCAGTACTTC. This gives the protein CASSPGMVTYEQYF.

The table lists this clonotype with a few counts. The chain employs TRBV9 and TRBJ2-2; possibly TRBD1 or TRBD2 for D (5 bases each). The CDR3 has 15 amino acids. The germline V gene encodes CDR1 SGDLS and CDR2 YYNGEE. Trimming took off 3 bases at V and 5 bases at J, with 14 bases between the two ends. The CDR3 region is CASSALPEGTGELFF. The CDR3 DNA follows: TGTGCCAGCAGCGCCCTTCCCGAGGGGACCGGGGAGCTGTTTTTT.

The CDR3 DNA follows: TGCGCCAGCAGCCAAGATTGGCGGAACACTGAAGCTTTCTTT. It codes for CASSQDWRNTEAFF. This sequence joins TRBV4-3 and TRBJ1-1, with D unclear. CDR3 length equals 14 residues. Germline V gene lookup returns CDR1 LGHNA and CDR2 YSLEER. The V end was cut by 0 bases, the J end by 1 base, with 6 bases between.

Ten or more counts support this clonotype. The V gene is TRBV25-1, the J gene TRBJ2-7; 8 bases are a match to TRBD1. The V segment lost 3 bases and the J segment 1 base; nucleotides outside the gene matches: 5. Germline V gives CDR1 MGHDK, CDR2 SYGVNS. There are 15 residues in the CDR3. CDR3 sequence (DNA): TGTGCCAGCAGTGACCTCGACAGGGGATCCTACGAGCAGTACTTC. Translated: CASSDLDRGSYEQYF.

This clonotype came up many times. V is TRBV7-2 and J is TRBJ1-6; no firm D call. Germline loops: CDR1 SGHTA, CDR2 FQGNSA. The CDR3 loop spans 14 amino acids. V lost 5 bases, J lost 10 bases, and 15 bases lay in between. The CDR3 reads CASSVNMESSPLHF. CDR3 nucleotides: TGTGCCAGCAGCGTAAACATGGAGTCGTCACCCCTCCACTTT.

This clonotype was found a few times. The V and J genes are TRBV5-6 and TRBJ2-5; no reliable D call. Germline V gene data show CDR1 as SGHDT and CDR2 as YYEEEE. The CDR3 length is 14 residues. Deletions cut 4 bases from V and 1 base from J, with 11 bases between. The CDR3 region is CASSVVLSQETQYF. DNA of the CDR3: TGTGCCAGCAGCGTCGTTTTGAGCCAAGAGACCCAGTACTTC.

CDR3 bases: TGTGCCAGCAGCCTCAGCGGCGTTGAGCAGTTCTTC. Encoded protein: CASSLSGVEQFF. This chain uses TRBV11-2 with TRBJ2-7; D is perhaps TRBD2 (5 bases). The end of the DNA is better explained by TRBJ2-1, so the J call may be wrong. Germline lookup yields CDR1 SGHAT and CDR2 FQNNGV. There are 12 residues in the CDR3.